One and the same sample provided the 27 T cell receptor beta chains below, sequenced in a study of T cell responses to AZD1222 COVID-19 vaccine. The method was immunoSEQ multiplex PCR; TCRdb's version includes in-frame clones alone and lacks a portion of them. This table holds some 120,000 clones, more than 85% found once. The sequences come from peripheral blood, collected on day 0 of MenACWY control vaccination. The receptors stem from an adult in good health.

This clone appeared once. The chain carries TRBV5-1 and TRBJ2-5, with 10 bases fitting TRBD2. In germline, CDR1 is SGHRS, CDR2 YFSETQ. The CDR3 sequence is 14 residues long. The J segment lost 3 bases and the V segment lost 4 bases, leaving 3 bases of the junction unmatched. CDR3 in amino acids: CASSRTSGEETQYF. The CDR3 DNA follows: TGCGCCAGCAGCCGTACTAGCGGGGAAGAGACCCAGTACTTC.

The chain joins TRBV7-2 to TRBJ1-4; D perhaps matches TRBD1 (5 bases). Germline CDR1 is SGHTA and CDR2 is FQGNSA. V was cut by 2 bases and J by 2 bases, with 12 bases left in between. The CDR3 has 16 residues. The CDR3 region is CASSLLGGATNEKLFF. As DNA, the CDR3 is TGTGCCAGCAGCTTATTGGGGGGAGCGACTAATGAAAAACTGTTTTTT.

V gene TRBV30 combines with J gene TRBJ2-7, with D maybe TRBD1 (6 bases). The CDR3 sequence is 12 residues long. Germline V lookup: CDR1 GTSNPN, CDR2 SVGIG (reference sequence). Trimming pared 3 bases from V and 12 bases from J, leaving 18 bases between. The CDR3 sequence: CAWSRKGDVAYF. CDR3 sequence (DNA): TGTGCCTGGAGCCGTAAGGGGGATGTGGCGTACTTC. The entire variable domain, with the rest obtained from reference TRBV30 and TRBJ2-7, is as follows: SQTIHQWPATLVQPVGSPLSLECTVEGTSNPNLYWYRQAAGRGLQLLFYSVGIGQISSEVPQNLSASRPQDRQFILSSKKLLLSDSGFYLCAWSRKGDVAYFGPGTRLTVT.

The chain couples TRBV20-1 to TRBJ2-7; D uncertain. The CDR3 loop spans 11 amino acids. The germline CDR1 and CDR2 sequences are DFQATT and SNEGSKA (reference sequence). V lost 6 bases to trimming and J lost 6 bases, with 12 bases between them. The CDR3 protein is CSAFQFGEQYF. In DNA, the CDR3 is TGCAGTGCCTTCCAGTTTGGCGAGCAGTACTTC.

As DNA, the CDR3 is TGTGCCAGCAGTTCCTCGGACAGGAGATATGGCTACACCTTC. It yields the protein CASSSSDRRYGYTF. The genes are TRBV27 and TRBJ1-2; TRBD1 agrees at 7 bases. CDR1 MNHEY and CDR2 SMNVEV come from the germline V gene (reference sequence). This CDR3 has 14 amino acids. V dropped 4 bases and J dropped 5; count of bases not matched to a gene: 7.

The rearrangement uses TRBV9 and TRBJ1-1; weak D call: TRBD1 (6 bases). V lost 3 bases, J lost 3 bases, and 9 bases lay in between. This CDR3 has 13 residues. Germline assignment: CDR1 SGDLS and CDR2 YYNGEE. CDR3: CASSATGYTEAFF. The CDR3 region has the DNA TGTGCCAGCAGCGCGACAGGATACACTGAAGCTTTCTTT.

The chain recombines TRBV4-1 with TRBJ1-4; TRBD1 agrees at 7 bases. The CDR3 totals 14 residues. Germline V gene sequence: CDR1 MGHRA, CDR2 YSYEKL. Trimming cost V 2 bases and J 7 bases; bases outside gene matches: 4. For the CDR3, the DNA is TGCGCCAGCAGCCAAACAGGGACAGCTGAAAAACTGTTTTTT. Residues: CASSQTGTAEKLFF.

The chain has TRBV19 and TRBJ1-5; D possibly corresponds to TRBD1 (5 bases). CDR3 length equals 14 residues. V shed 9 bases and J shed 0 bases, with 12 bases lying between them. Germline assignment: CDR1 LNHDA and CDR2 SQIVND (reference sequence). CDR3 residues: CASKTEYSNQPQHF. The CDR3 bases are TGTGCCAGCAAGACAGAGTATAGCAATCAGCCCCAGCATTTT.

In its sample, this clone was seen once. The chain links TRBV7-3 to TRBJ2-1; TRBD2 aligns across 7 bases. The CDR3 has 16 residues. CDR1 and CDR2 (germline): SGHTA, FQGTGA. V was clipped by 4 bases and J by 3 bases; unmatched bases: 9. The chain's CDR3 is CASSSKAGAGYNEQFF. In nucleotides, the CDR3 is TGTGCCAGCAGCTCAAAGGCGGGAGCCGGCTACAATGAGCAGTTCTTC.

There are a few counts of this clone. The chain combines TRBV28 with TRBJ2-7, with 13 bases that match TRBD2. Germline loops: CDR1 MDHEN, CDR2 SYDVKM. Trimming took 6 bases from V and 2 from J; bases not matched to a gene: 10. This CDR3 spans 17 amino acids. CDR3 region: CASSPSGLAGATYEQYF. CDR3 DNA sequence: TGTGCCAGCAGCCCCTCCGGACTAGCGGGAGCGACCTACGAGCAGTACTTC.

CDR3 nucleotides: TGTGCCAGCAGCGCACCGGGACCCCACGAGCAGTACTTC. Translating it yields CASSAPGPHEQYF. V usage is TRBV2 and J usage is TRBJ2-7; D possibly matches TRBD1 or TRBD2 (5 bases each). The germline gives CDR1 SNHLY, CDR2 FYNNEI. Trimming shortened V by 6 bases and J by 5 bases, and 14 bases separated the two germline ends. The CDR3 has 13 residues.

The chain uses TRBV19 and TRBJ1-1; D is undetermined. V was cut by 4 bases and J by 3 bases, with 9 bases left in between. Germline V gene lookup returns CDR1 LNHDA and CDR2 SQIVND (reference sequence). The CDR3 runs to 13 residues. CDR3 residues: CASSTSGYTEAFF. The CDR3 region has the DNA TGTGCCAGTAGTACCTCAGGTTACACTGAAGCTTTCTTT. Complete variable domain (other parts from reference TRBV19 and TRBJ1-1): DGGITQSPKYLFRKEGQNVTLSCEQNLNHDAMYWYRQDPGQGLRLIYYSQIVNDFQKGDIAEGYSVSREKKESFPLTVTSAQKNPTAFYLCASSTSGYTEAFFGQGTRLTVV.

The chain has TRBV6-5 and TRBJ2-7, with TRBD2 identical over 11 bases. Germline trimming cut 8 bases from V and 4 bases from J; bases unmatched to any gene: 7. The germline V gene has CDR1 MNHEY and CDR2 SVGAGI. The CDR3 loop spans 14 amino acids. The CDR3 spells CASVSGTSGYEQYF. Here the CDR3 DNA reads TGTGCCAGCGTAAGCGGGACTAGCGGATACGAGCAGTACTTC.

J is TRBJ2-7 and V is TRBV11-3, with TRBD1 matching over 7 bases. The J segment lost 3 bases and the V segment lost 3 bases, leaving 2 bases of the junction unmatched. The length of the CDR3 is 13 residues. Per germline, CDR1 SGHNT and CDR2 YENEEA. CDR3 sequence (DNA): TGTGCCAGCAGCTTGGGACAGCACTACGAGCAGTACTTC. It codes for CASSLGQHYEQYF.

The V gene is TRBV9, the J gene TRBJ2-2, with 10 bases matching TRBD1. The CDR3 consists of 16 residues. V was clipped by 3 bases and J by 4 bases; unmatched bases: 6. Germline-derived CDR1 and CDR2 are SGDLS and YYNGEE. CDR3 loop: CASSDPGQGTTGELFF. The CDR3 DNA sequence: TGTGCCAGCAGCGACCCGGGACAGGGGACCACCGGGGAGCTGTTTTTT.

The CDR3 region has the DNA TGTGCCATCAGTGACGCTAGCGGTTCTTTTAGCACAGATACGCAGTATTTT. It specifies CAISDASGSFSTDTQYF. The genes are TRBV10-3 and TRBJ2-3; 7 positions agree with TRBD2. The CDR3 sequence is 17 residues long. The V and J ends lost 3 bases and 0 bases, in that order; junction bases with no gene match: 9. The germline V gene has CDR1 ENHRY and CDR2 SYGVKD.

The V gene is TRBV5-1, the J gene TRBJ1-1; tentative D call: TRBD1 (5 bases). The germline V and J ends were trimmed by 0 bases and 5 bases, with 14 bases remaining between them. The CDR3 runs to 15 residues. Germline-derived CDR1 and CDR2 are SGHRS and YFSETQ. CDR3 sequence reads: CASSLVGTSGTEAFF. CDR3 in DNA: TGCGCCAGCAGCTTGGTTGGGACTTCAGGGACTGAAGCTTTCTTT.

The V and J genes are TRBV30 and TRBJ1-2; D is uncertain. The CDR3 consists of 17 residues. CDR1 and CDR2 from the germline V gene are GTSNPN and SVGIG (reference sequence). The V end lost 0 bases, the J end lost 2 bases, and 19 bases lay between the germline ends. This CDR3 reads CAWSVPGVRMGNYGYTF. The CDR3 DNA follows: TGTGCCTGGAGTGTACCCGGAGTTCGGATGGGGAACTATGGCTACACCTTC.

The V call is TRBV13, the J call TRBJ2-2; the D is unclear. V gave up 3 bases and J gave up 4 bases, with 12 bases separating them. Germline V lookup: CDR1 PRHDT, CDR2 FYEKMQ (reference sequence). CDR3 length equals 15 residues. CDR3 residues: CASSFPLAATGELFF. In DNA form, the CDR3 reads TGTGCCAGCAGCTTCCCATTAGCTGCCACCGGGGAGCTGTTTTTT.

This clone has only one observation. The V and J genes are TRBV5-1 and TRBJ2-3; TRBD1 or TRBD2 may be the D gene (5 bases each). The CDR3 is 15 residues long. CDR1 and CDR2 (germline): SGHRS, YFSETQ. V lost 5 bases and J lost 2, with 15 bases in between. The CDR3 is CASSLPGPDTDTQYF. The CDR3 DNA reads TGCGCCAGCAGTCTTCCGGGGCCAGACACAGATACGCAGTATTTT.

The chain combines TRBV29-1 with TRBJ2-5; D is unclear. The germline V gene encodes CDR1 SQVTM and CDR2 ANQGSEA. Trimming stripped 4 bases from V and 5 bases from J, with 11 bases between. The CDR3 spans 12 residues. The CDR3 sequence: CSVVLYMETQYF. The CDR3, as DNA: TGCAGCGTTGTTCTGTATATGGAGACCCAGTACTTC. Full variable domain (missing parts from reference TRBV29-1 and TRBJ2-5): SAVISQKPSRDICQRGTSLTIQCQVDSQVTMMFWYRQQPGQSLTLIATANQGSEATYESGFVIDKFPISRPNLTFSTLTVSNMSPEDSSIYLCSVVLYMETQYFGPGTRLLVL.

The V call is TRBV4-1, the J call TRBJ2-7; D unresolved. This CDR3 is 13 amino acids long. CDR1 is MGHRA and CDR2 is YSYEKL in the germline V gene. The V gene lost 2 bases and the J gene lost 7 bases, with 12 bases spanning the gap. This CDR3 reads CASSQQTRWEQYF. The CDR3 region has the DNA TGCGCCAGCAGCCAACAAACAAGGTGGGAGCAGTACTTC.

V gene TRBV11-3 combines with J gene TRBJ1-3; possibly TRBD1 for D (5 bases). Germline CDR1 and CDR2: SGHNT and YENEEA. The CDR3 has 16 amino acids. With 5 bases removed from V and 0 bases from J, the gap between germline ends came to 14 bases. The CDR3 sequence: CASSIWDGLSGNTIYF. The CDR3 DNA is TGTGCCAGCAGCATTTGGGACGGACTCTCTGGAAACACCATATATTTT.

This chain links TRBV3-1 (or the pseudogene TRBV3-2) with TRBJ2-1; a weak D match, TRBD2 (6 bases). The germline V gene has CDR1 LGHDT and CDR2 YNNKEL (reference sequence). The CDR3 covers 17 residues. Trimming removed 4 bases from V and 5 bases from J, with 21 bases in between. Here the CDR3 DNA reads TGTGCCAGCAGCCCCCGAGATCGGGCGGGACCACACAATGAGCAGTTCTTC. Translation gives CASSPRDRAGPHNEQFF.

The J gene is TRBJ1-2, the V gene TRBV30, with 7 bases fitting TRBD1. The ends lost 1 base at V and 7 bases at J; junction bases unmatched: 9. CDR1 is GTSNPN and CDR2 is SVGIG in the germline V gene (reference sequence). The CDR3 covers 14 residues. CDR3 DNA: TGTGCCTGGAGTGAAAACAGGGGAGCGCGTGGCTACACCTTC. Protein product: CAWSENRGARGYTF.

V gene TRBV7-2 combines with J gene TRBJ2-7, with a weak D call TRBD2 (7 bases). V gave up 3 bases and J gave up 4 bases, with 16 bases separating them. This CDR3 spans 15 amino acids. Germline V CDR1 and CDR2: SGHTA, FQGNSA. The CDR3 sequence: CASSFNVGGAYEQYF. As DNA, the CDR3 is TGTGCCAGCAGCTTCAACGTGGGGGGGGCGTACGAGCAGTACTTC.

This chain joins TRBV9 and TRBJ2-1, with D possibly matching TRBD2 (5 bases). Trimming removed 0 bases at V and 5 bases at J, with 12 bases between. This CDR3 region has 15 residues. The germline gives CDR1 SGDLS, CDR2 YYNGEE. The CDR3 nucleotides are TGTGCCAGCAGCGTAGCTGGTAGCGCACACAATGAGCAGTTCTTC. Translation: CASSVAGSAHNEQFF.